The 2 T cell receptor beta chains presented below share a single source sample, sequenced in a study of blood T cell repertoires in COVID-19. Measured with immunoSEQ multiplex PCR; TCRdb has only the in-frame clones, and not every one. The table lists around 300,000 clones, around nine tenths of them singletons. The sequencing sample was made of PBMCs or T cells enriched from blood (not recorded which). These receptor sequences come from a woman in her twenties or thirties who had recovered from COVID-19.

The DNA for the CDR3 is TGTGCCAGCAGTCGCGACATCCATGAGCAGTTCTTC. This encodes CASSRDIHEQFF. This chain joins TRBV12-3 or TRBV12-4 and TRBJ2-1; D is unresolved. CDR3 length: 12 residues. Trimming removed 5 bases at V and 8 bases at J, with 10 bases between.

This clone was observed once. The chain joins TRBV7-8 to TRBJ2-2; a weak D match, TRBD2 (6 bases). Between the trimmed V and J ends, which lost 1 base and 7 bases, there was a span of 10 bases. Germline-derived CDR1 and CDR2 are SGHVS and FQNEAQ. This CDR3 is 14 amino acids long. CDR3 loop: CASSLVEGGGELFF. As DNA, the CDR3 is TGTGCCAGCAGCTTAGTAGAGGGAGGCGGGGAGCTGTTTTTT.